This T cell receptor (beta chain) was recovered during a study of T cell clonality in common variable immunodeficiency. The data were produced by immunoSEQ multiplex PCR, yet TCRdb's version contains in-frame clones alone and is incomplete. In total the sample includes tens of thousands of clones, none of them seen once. The CDR3 is made up of 14 amino acids. Germline V gives CDR1 SGHKS, CDR2 YYEKEE (reference sequence). V was trimmed by 2 bases and J by 2 bases, leaving 11 bases between them. Many counts were recorded for this clone. Its target is not known. The CDR3 end lies 3 residues beyond the end of the read and is filled in from the germline J gene. Regarding the study as a whole: Shared TCRbeta clones were fewer between CVID subjects than controls. Fewer deletions and N-nucleotide insertions were reportedly seen in common variable immunodeficiency TCR beta sequences.

The source is a person between 18 and 70 years old in good health. J is TRBJ2-7 and V is TRBV5-5; no definite D call. The sequenced sample consisted of peripheral blood mononuclear cells. The CDR3 sequence: CASSFFWQTYEQYF. The CDR3 bases that were read are TGTGCCAGCAGCTTCTTCTGGCAGACCTACGAG.